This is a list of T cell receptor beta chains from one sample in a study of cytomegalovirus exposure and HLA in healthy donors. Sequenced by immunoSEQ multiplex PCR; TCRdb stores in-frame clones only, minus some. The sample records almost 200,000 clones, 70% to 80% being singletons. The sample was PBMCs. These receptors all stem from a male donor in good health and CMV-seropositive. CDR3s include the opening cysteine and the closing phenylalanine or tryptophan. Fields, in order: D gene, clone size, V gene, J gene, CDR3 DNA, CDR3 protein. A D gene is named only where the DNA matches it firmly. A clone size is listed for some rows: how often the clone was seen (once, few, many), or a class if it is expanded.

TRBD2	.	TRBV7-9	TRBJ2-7	TGTGCCAGCAGCCCCCGTCCAGCGGGAGGATCCTACGAGCAGTACTTC	CASSPRPAGGSYEQYF
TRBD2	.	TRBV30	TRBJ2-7	TGTGCCTGGATTAGCGGGAGGGCCGAGGGCGAGCAGTACTTC	CAWISGRAEGEQYF
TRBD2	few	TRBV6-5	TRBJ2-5	TGTGCCAGCAGTGTAGCGGGAGCCCAAGAGACCCAGTACTTC	CASSVAGAQETQYF
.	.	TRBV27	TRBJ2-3	TGTGCCAGCAGTCCCCAACGGGCAGGGAGCACAGATACGCAGTATTTT	CASSPQRAGSTDTQYF
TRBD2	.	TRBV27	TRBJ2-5	TGTGCCAGCAGTCCCTGGACAGGACTAGCGGGAGCTTACCGGGAGACCCAGTACTTC	CASSPWTGLAGAYRETQYF
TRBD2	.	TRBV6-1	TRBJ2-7	TGTGCCAGCCAAACTAGCGGGGCAGGCGAGCAGTACTTC	CASQTSGAGEQYF
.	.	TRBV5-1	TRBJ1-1	TGCGCCAGCAGCTTGGGCGAGATAAACACTGAAGCTTTCTTT	CASSLGEINTEAFF
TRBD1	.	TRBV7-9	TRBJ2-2	TGTGCCAACATACAGGGGTTAGCCCCCGGGGAGCTGTTTTTT	CANIQGLAPGELFF
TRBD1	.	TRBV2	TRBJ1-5	TGTGCCAGCAGTGATAGGACAGGAGGATATCAGCCCCAGCATTTT	CASSDRTGGYQPQHF
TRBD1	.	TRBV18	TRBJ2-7	TGTGCCAGCTCACCACCCGCAGGGGGTTACGAGCAGTACTTC	CASSPPAGGYEQYF
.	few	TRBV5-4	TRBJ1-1	TGTGCCAGCAGCTTGTCCCTGGGAGCCTACACTGAAGCTTTCTTT	CASSLSLGAYTEAFF
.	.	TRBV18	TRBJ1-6	TGTGCCAGCTCACCACAGGGGGGGTATAATTCACCCCTCCACTTT	CASSPQGGYNSPLHF
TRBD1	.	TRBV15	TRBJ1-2	TGTGCCACCAGCAGGGCCGGGACAGGGGGCAACTATGGCTACACCTTC	CATSRAGTGGNYGYTF
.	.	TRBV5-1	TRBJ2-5	TGCGCCAGCAGCTCTTCAGGGAAAGGGGCCCAAGAGACCCAGTACTTC	CASSSSGKGAQETQYF
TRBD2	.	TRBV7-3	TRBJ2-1	TGTGCCAGCAGCAAGACCGGGACTAGTGAATACAATGAGCAGTTCTTC	CASSKTGTSEYNEQFF
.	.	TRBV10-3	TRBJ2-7	TGTGCCATCAGGGGTCTTAACAGCTCCTACGAGCAGTACTTC	CAIRGLNSSYEQYF
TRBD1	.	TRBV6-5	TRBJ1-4	TGTGCCAGCAGTAGAGACAGGGGTAATGAAAAACTGTTTTTT	CASSRDRGNEKLFF
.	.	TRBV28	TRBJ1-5	TGTGCCAGCAGTACTAATAATCAGCCCCAGCATTTT	CASSTNNQPQHF
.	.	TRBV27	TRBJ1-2	TGTGCCAGCAGCCTCCATTCGGGGGGGTTGCGCGGCTACACCTTC	CASSLHSGGLRGYTF
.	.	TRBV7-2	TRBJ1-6	TGTGCCAGCAGTCCACGTTCGGACTTCCCTCATTCACCCCTCCACTTT	CASSPRSDFPHSPLHF
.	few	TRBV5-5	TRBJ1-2	TGTGCCAGCAGCTTGGATAGCAGCTATGGCTACACCTTC	CASSLDSSYGYTF
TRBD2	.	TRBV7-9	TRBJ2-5	TGTGCCAGCAGCTTATCTAGCGGCCAAGAGACCCAGTACTTC	CASSLSSGQETQYF
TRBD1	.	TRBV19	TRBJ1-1	TGTGCCAGTAGTGAACCGGGACAGGGAAACACTGAAGCTTTCTTT	CASSEPGQGNTEAFF
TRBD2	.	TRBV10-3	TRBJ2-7	TGTGCCATCAGTGAGTCCGCGGGGAGGGTGGCCTACGAGCAGTACTTC	CAISESAGRVAYEQYF
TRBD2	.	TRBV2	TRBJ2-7	TGTGCCAGCATTCGGGAGGCCTACGAGCAGTACTTC	CASIREAYEQYF
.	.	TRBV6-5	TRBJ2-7	TGTGCCAGCAGTCCACGCGTCTACGAGCAGTACTTC	CASSPRVYEQYF
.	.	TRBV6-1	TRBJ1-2	TGTGCCAGCAGTGACACATTGGACAGTCGGGGCTACACCTTC	CASSDTLDSRGYTF